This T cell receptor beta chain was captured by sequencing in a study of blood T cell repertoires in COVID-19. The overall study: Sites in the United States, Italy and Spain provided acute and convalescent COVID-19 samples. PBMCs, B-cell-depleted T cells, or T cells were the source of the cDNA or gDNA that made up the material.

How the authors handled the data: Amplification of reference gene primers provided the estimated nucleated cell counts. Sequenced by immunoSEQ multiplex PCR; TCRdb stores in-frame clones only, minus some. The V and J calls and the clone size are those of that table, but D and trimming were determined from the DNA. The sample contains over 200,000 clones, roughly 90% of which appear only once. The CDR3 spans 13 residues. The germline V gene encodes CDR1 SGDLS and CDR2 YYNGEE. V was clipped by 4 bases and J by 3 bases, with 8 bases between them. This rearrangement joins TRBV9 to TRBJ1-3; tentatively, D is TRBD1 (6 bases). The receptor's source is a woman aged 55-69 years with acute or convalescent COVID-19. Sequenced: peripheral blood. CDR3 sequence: CASSWDNGNTIYF. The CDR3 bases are TGTGCCAGCAGCTGGGACAATGGAAACACCATATATTTT.